This T cell receptor (beta chain) was recovered during a study of blood T cell repertoires in COVID-19. Trimming took 6 bases from V and 4 from J, leaving 8 bases between them. Germline V lookup: CDR1 SGHNT, CDR2 YENEEA. The CDR3 runs 12 residues. Assay: immunoSEQ multiplex PCR; the TCRdb copy retains only in-frame clones and omits some. This table holds fewer than 25,000 clones, around 81% found once. The V call is TRBV11-3, the J call TRBJ2-3; no clear D. What was sequenced was peripheral blood. The receptor's source is a man between 65 and 80 years old with acute or convalescent COVID-19. The CDR3 loop is CASSAQPDTQYF. The CDR3 nucleotides read TGTGCCAGCAGTGCACAGCCAGATACGCAGTATTTT.